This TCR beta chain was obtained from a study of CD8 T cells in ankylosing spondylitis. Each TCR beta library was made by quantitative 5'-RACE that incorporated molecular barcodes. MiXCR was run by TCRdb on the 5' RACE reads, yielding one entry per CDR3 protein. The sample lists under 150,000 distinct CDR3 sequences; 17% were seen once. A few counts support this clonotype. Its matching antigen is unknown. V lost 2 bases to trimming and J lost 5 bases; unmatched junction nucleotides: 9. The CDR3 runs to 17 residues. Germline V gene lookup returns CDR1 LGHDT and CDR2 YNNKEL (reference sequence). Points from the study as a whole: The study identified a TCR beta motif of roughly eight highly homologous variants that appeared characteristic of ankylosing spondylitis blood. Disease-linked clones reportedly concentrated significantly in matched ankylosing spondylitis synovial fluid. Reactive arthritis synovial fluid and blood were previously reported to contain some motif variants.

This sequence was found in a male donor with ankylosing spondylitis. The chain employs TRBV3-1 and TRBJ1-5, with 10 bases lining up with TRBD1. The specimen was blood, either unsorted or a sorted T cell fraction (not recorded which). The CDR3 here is CASSQTYDRGLDQPQHF. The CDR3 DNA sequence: TGTGCCAGCAGCCAAACTTATGACAGGGGGCTGGATCAGCCCCAGCATTTT.